This entry features one T cell receptor (beta chain) sequence. Its binding antigen is unknown. No much larger clone is present one base from it, and per-base qualities are unavailable. The germline V gene specifies SGDLS as CDR1 and YYNGEE as CDR2. The cysteine opens and the phenylalanine closes a CDR3 of 15 amino acids. Only CDR3 DNA remains: 45 bases, in frame from the first base. Trimmed from V: 3 bases; trimmed from J: 4 bases; junction bases lacking a gene match: 7. In total, fewer than 750 healthy bone marrow donors made up the cohort. At the time of sampling, every cohort member was nominally healthy, though immune exposures that went unrecorded were likely present. The donor tested CMV seronegative and was one of the 352 seronegative cohort members. A peripheral blood sample was provided by each donor, and peripheral blood mononuclear cells were used for TCR beta sequencing. The Qiagen DNeasy Blood Extraction Kit was used to extract genomic DNA from the blood cell samples.

Libraries were made using the immunoSEQ multiplex PCR assay. For the multiplex PCR, a mixture combining 60 forward primers for TCR Vbeta segments and 13 reverse primers for TCR Jbeta segments was used. The CDR3 region of rearranged TCR beta genes was amplified from genomic DNA by a multiplex PCR assay. The Illumina HiSeq System was used to sequence the amplified TCR beta libraries as 87-base-pair reads. Per the authors' processing: Across the roughly 700 repertoires, a later analysis counted tens of millions of unique TCR beta chains, about 10 million of which were shared by at least two donors. A nearest-neighbor algorithm error-corrected the raw reads and collapsed the reads into unique sequences, merging closely related sequences to remove PCR and sequencing errors. CDR3 sequences were aligned to IMGT reference sequences to assign V, D and J gene segments. Each retained sequence needed at least a six-nucleotide match to both a V gene segment and a J gene segment. Rearrangements were classified as productive when the CDR3 lacked stop codons and remained in frame with V and J, and all other rearrangements were classified as non-productive. Following IMGT convention, CDR3 was defined as the stretch from the second conserved V-encoded cysteine to the conserved J-encoded phenylalanine. The earlier analysis of 587 of the donors excluded sequences that lacked an unambiguous match to a single V gene segment. In an earlier analysis of 587 of the donors, a V segment was called functional when productive rearrangements were above 56.7%, and segregating when the standard deviation between donors exceeded 5%. To diagnose cytomegalovirus status from the catalog of TCR beta chain sequences, a statistical classification framework was built. A later analysis assigned V and J genes by comparing TCR nucleotide sequences with IMGT/GENE-DB human TR gene sequences. Using the TCRdist pipeline, a later analysis assigned CDR3 sequences along with most-parsimonious VDJ recombination scenarios. A later analysis defined each TCR beta chain by its CDR3 amino acid sequence plus V-gene family, and excluded reads lacking a unique V-gene family. In a later analysis, nearly 600 highly shared, low-generation-probability nucleotide sequences were removed to address suspected cross-contamination and a sequencing artifact. In a later analysis, a clonal expansion index for each public chain was calculated from normalized within-repertoire ranks of inferred template counts. In a later analysis, generation probabilities were computed with a VDJ recombination model fitted to out-of-frame rearrangements, and the resulting probabilities were checked against IGoR. In a later analysis, hypergeometric tests were used to score TCR-TCR, TCR-HLA and TCR-CMV co-occurrence, with a repertoire-size bias correction applied to TCR pairs. A later analysis estimated false discovery rates by permuting HLA or CMV assignments 20 times. In a later analysis, co-occurring TCRs were grouped with DBSCAN, and TCRdist sequence similarity was added when clustering was performed within HLA-allele-positive subsets. Co-occurrence clustering excluded repertoires with fewer than 30,000 or more than 120,000 public chains, plus five with anomalous nucleotide sharing. As stored in TCRdb, this immuneACCESS dataset retains in-frame rearrangements with V and J assigned. A fraction of the clones does not appear; measured against another copy, unresolved V genes explain less than half of the discrepancy, and the remainder lacks a known reason. V, J and clone size derive from that table, while D and trimming were established from the DNA sequence. The sample table holds approximately 300,000 clones, of which 75% to 85% were seen once. Roughly 0.3% of the sample comes from the top ten.

This specimen comes from a study of cytomegalovirus exposure and HLA in healthy donors (TCRdb year 2017). About the study as a whole: An earlier analysis of a few hundred of the donors reported 276 Gb of sequence data and roughly 120 million unique TCR beta sequences obtained from about 179 million T cells. Roughly 300 gigabases of sequencing data and approximately 85 million unique TCR sequences were included in an early release covering about 700 HLA-typed donors. The genetic ancestry cluster associated with self-reported Caucasian donors included about 81% of the 350 to 500 genotyped donors. The study aimed to test whether cataloging public T cell receptors could reveal signatures of past pathogen exposure. The study used immunosequencing to profile the T cell repertoires of hundreds of subjects and linked those repertoires to cytomegalovirus serostatus. Along with the 666-subject first cohort, a separate validation cohort of over a hundred different subjects was used. To predict cytomegalovirus infection status, the study combined high-throughput TCR immunosequencing, statistical association of individual TCRs with disease status, and machine learning. A later analysis re-analyzed previously published TCR beta repertoires from 660 or so donors and added high-resolution HLA genotyping to study TCR occurrence patterns. In the later analysis, no new phenotypic data were used to find candidate immune exposures; instead, reliance was placed on TCR beta sequences and their occurrence across donors. An earlier analysis of some 500 of the donors applied high-throughput TCR beta sequencing to assess whether each TCR beta V gene segment acted as functional or pseudogenic. Donor age, sex, ethnicity and CMV serostatus were collected together with the repertoire data. A later genetic analysis used genome-wide SNP genotypes for 398 of the 666 donors, treating that subset as a discovery cohort. All discovery cohort repertoires had been generated using a single sequencing platform. Both class I and class II loci were covered by HLA typing, at four-digit resolution. Typing coverage varied by locus: roughly 629-630 donors for A, B, C, DRB1 and DQB1; approximately 500 for DQA1; over 600 for DPA1; roughly 450 for DPB1. Roughly five DR-DQ haplotypes were treated as single units for association and clustering because of strong linkage in the cohort. Across 398 genotyped donors of the cohort, an average of roughly 200,000 unique TCR beta nucleotide sequences per donor were sequenced, and roughly 20% of those sequences were non-productive.

Overall study outcomes, separate from this receptor: Presence/absence analyses assumed roughly uniform sequencing depth across donors, an assumption that may not hold. The 87-base-pair reads could not distinguish some IMGT-functional V segments, including TRBV6-2 and TRBV6-3, so those segments were excluded. The only immune exposure information available for the cohort was CMV serostatus. A further reported finding was that TCR beta sequences accurately predicted the HLA-A and HLA-B alleles for most subjects in the first cohort. Because HLA typing was missing for some donors at each locus, association tests included only the typed subset. A later genetic analysis associated a missense DCLRE1C variant with V-gene and J-gene trimming of TCR beta chains, and an independent cohort replicated the association. Broadly in line with IMGT annotations, most TCR beta V segments showed up in productive rearrangements about 87% or about 30% of the time in an earlier analysis of a few hundred of the donors. A later genetic analysis reported fewer N-insertions in productive TCRs among donors in an Asian-associated ancestry cluster than the roughly 720-donor mean. The authors suggested that the approach could potentially be generalized to other disease states and immunological phenotypes. In both the original and validation cohorts, the classifier was reported to diagnose cytomegalovirus status with high specificity and sensitivity. According to a later analysis, parvovirus B19, influenza, CMV and Epstein-Barr virus appeared linked to several top co-occurrence clusters. Three of the identified cytomegalovirus-associated TCR beta chains were confirmed in vitro to be specific for cytomegalovirus antigens. When HLA alleles, especially DR and DQ, strongly co-occurred, attributing TCR associations to individual alleles was difficult. Specific HLA alleles were associated with about 17,000 TCR beta sequences at a false discovery rate of 0.05 in a later analysis. The study gave a list of 150 to 200 TCR beta chains associated with cytomegalovirus. A cluster of highly shared sequence variants was judged likely to be a technical artifact of the sequencing pipeline. Correlated functional status among segregating V segments might reflect linkage disequilibrium, but an unknown experimental factor could not be ruled out. Most CMV-associated TCR beta chains appeared to be HLA-restricted in a later analysis, and the HLA associations seemed to be driven largely by CMV exposure. Because counts were too low, 15 or so rarely observed V segments, including chromosome 9 orphons, were excluded from the earlier analysis of some 590 of the donors. Only TCR beta chains were sequenced in this cohort, and the absence of alpha or paired-chain data limited detectable features. Compared with equally common non-associated chains, HLA-associated TCR beta chains in a later analysis were more clonally expanded and had lower generation probabilities. In a later analysis, TCR association rates were found to vary across HLA loci, with the most associated TCRs seen for DRB1 alleles and the fewest for HLA-C alleles. While some public TCRs were present in many individuals, most TCR sequences turned up only very rarely across donors.

Sample: PBMCs. The sequence derives from a girl aged 2 to 9 in good health and CMV-seronegative. The V gene is TRBV9 and the J gene is TRBJ2-7; TRBD2 aligns with 10 central bases. At the DNA level, the sequence is TGTGCCAGCAGCGGCGGACTAGCGGACTTATACGAGCAGTACTTC. This is translated as CASSGGLADLYEQYF.